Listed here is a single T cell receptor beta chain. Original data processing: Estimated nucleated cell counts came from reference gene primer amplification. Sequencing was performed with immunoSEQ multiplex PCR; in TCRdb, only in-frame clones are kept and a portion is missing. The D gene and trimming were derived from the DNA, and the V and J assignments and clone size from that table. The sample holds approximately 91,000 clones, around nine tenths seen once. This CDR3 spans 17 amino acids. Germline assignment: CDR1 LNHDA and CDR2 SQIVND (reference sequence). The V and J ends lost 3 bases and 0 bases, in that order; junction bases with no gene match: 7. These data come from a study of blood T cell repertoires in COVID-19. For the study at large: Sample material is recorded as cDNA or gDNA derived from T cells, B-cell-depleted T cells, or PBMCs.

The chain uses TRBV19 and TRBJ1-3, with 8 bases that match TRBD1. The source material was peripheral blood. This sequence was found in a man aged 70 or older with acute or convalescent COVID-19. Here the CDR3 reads CASSISRTGPSGNTIYF. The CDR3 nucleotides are TGTGCCAGTAGTATCTCTCGGACAGGGCCCTCTGGAAACACCATATATTTT.